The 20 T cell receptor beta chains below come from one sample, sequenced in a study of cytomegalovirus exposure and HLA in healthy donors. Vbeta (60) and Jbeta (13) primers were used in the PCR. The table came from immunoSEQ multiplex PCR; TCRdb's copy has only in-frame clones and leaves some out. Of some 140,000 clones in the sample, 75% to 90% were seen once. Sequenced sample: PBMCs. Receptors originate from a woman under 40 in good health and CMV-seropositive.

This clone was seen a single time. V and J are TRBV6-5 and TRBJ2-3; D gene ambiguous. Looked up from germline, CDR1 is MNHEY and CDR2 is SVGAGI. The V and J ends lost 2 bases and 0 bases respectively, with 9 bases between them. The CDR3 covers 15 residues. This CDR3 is CASSYEQTSTDTQYF. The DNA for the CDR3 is TGTGCCAGCAGTTACGAGCAAACTAGCACAGATACGCAGTATTTT.

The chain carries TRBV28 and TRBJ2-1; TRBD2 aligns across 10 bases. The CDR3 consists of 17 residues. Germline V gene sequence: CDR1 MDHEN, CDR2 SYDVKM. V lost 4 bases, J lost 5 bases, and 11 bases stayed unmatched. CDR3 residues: CASSSLVLAGANNEQFF. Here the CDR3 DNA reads TGTGCCAGCAGTTCCCTGGTCCTAGCGGGGGCTAACAATGAGCAGTTCTTC.

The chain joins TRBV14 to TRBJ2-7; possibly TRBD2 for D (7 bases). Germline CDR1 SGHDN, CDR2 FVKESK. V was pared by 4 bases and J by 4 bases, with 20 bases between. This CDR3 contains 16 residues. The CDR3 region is CASSRGPGLSRYEQYF. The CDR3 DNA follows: TGTGCCAGCAGCCGGGGGCCGGGACTATCCCGTTACGAGCAGTACTTC.

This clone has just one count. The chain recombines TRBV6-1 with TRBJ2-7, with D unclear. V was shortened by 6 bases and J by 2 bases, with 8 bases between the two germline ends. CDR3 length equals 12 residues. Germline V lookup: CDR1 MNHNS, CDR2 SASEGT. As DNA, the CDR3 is TGTGCCAGCAGGGCACAAACCTACGAGCAGTACTTC. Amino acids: CASRAQTYEQYF.

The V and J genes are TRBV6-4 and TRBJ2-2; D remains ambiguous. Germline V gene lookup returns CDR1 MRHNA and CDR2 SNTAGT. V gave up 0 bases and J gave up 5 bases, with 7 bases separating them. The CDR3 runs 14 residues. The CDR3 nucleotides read TGTGCCAGCAGTGACTCCATGACTACCGGGGAGCTGTTTTTT. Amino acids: CASSDSMTTGELFF.

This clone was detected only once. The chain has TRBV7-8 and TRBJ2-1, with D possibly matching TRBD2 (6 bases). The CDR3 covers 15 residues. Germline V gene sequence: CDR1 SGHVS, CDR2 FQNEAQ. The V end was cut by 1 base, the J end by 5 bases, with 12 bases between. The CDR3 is CASSLGAGLNNEQFF. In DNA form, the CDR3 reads TGTGCCAGCAGCTTAGGGGCGGGGCTAAACAATGAGCAGTTCTTC.

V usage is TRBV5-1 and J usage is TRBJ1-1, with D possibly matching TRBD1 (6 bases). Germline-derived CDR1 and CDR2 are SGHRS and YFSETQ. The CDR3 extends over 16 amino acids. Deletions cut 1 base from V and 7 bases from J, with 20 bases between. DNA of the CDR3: TGCGCCAGCAGCTTGAGGGGGGGCGGCCCTACTAATGAAGCTTTCTTT. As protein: CASSLRGGGPTNEAFF.

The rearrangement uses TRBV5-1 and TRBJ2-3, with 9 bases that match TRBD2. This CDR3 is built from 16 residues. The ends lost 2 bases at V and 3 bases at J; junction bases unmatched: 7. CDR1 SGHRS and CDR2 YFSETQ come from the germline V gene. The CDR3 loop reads CASSFGAGGPTDTQYF. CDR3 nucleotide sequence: TGCGCCAGCAGCTTCGGGGCGGGGGGGCCGACAGATACGCAGTATTTT.

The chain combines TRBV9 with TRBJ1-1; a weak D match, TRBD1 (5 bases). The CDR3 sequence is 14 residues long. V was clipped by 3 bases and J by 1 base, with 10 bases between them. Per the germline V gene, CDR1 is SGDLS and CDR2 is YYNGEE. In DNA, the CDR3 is TGTGCCAGCAGCGCTGGAGACAGGAACACTGAAGCTTTCTTT. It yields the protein CASSAGDRNTEAFF.

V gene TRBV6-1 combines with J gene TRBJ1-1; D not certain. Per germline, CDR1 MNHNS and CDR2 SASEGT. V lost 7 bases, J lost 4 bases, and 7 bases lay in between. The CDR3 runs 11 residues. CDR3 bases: TGTGCCAGCAACCGGGGCACTGAAGCTTTCTTT. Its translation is CASNRGTEAFF.

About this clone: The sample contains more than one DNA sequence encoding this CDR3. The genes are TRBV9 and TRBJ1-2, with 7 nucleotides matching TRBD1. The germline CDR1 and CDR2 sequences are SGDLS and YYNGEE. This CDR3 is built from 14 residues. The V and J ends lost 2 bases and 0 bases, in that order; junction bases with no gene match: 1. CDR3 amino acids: CASSVGTANYGYTF. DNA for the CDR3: TGTGCCAGCAGCGTCGGGACAGCTAACTATGGCTACACCTTC.

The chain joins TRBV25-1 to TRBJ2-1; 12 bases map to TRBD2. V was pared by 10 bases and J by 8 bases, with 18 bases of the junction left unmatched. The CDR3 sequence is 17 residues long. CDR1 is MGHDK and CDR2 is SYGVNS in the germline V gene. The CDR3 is CATSPPLTSGRGDEQFF. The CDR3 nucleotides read TGTGCCACCTCCCCCCCACTGACTAGCGGGAGAGGGGATGAGCAGTTCTTC.

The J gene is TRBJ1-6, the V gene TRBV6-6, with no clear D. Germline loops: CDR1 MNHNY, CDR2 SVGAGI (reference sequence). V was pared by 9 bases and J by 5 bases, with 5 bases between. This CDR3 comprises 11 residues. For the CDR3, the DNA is TGTGCCAGTCGGGATAATTCACCCCTCCACTTT. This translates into CASRDNSPLHF.

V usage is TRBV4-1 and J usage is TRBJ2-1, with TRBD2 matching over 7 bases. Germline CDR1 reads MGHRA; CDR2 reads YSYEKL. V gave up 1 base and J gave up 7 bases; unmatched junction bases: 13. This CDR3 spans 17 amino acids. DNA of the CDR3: TGCGCCAGCAGCCAAGCCGGGACTCCTTGGGGGGGGAATGAGCAGTTCTTC. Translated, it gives CASSQAGTPWGGNEQFF.

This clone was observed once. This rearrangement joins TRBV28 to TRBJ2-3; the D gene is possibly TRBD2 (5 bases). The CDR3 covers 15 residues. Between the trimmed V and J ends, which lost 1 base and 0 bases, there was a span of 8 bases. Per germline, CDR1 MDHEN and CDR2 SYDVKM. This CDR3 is CASSLSASSTDTQYF. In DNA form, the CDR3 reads TGTGCCAGCAGTTTATCGGCTAGCAGCACAGATACGCAGTATTTT.

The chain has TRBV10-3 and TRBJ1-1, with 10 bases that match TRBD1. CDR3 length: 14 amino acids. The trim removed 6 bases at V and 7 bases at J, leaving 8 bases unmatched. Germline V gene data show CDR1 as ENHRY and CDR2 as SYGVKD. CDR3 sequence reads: CAIRRQGAGGEAFF. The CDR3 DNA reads TGTGCCATCAGGAGACAGGGGGCTGGGGGTGAAGCTTTCTTT.

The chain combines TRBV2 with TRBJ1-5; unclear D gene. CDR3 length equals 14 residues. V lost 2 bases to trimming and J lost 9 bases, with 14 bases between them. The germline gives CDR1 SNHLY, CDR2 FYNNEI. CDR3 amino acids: CASSETPSTGPQHF. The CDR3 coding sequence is TGTGCCAGCAGTGAAACCCCCTCTACCGGGCCCCAGCATTTT. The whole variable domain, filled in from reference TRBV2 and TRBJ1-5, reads EPEVTQTPSHQVTQMGQEVILRCVPISNHLYFYWYRQILGQKVEFLVSFYNNEISEKSEIFDDQFSVERPDGSNFTLKIRSTKLEDSAMYFCASSETPSTGPQHFGDGTRLSIL.

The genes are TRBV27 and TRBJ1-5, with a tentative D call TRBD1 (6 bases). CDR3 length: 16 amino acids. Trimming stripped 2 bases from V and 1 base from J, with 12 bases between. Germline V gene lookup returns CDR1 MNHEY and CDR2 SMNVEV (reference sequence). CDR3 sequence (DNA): TGTGCCAGCAGTTTAGGTGCGGGGGCAAGCAATCAGCCCCAGCATTTT. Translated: CASSLGAGASNQPQHF.

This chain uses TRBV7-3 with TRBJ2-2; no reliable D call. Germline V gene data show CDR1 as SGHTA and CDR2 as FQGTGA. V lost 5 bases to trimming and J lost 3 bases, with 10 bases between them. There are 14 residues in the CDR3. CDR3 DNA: TGTGCCAGCAGCCCCTCTCGGGACACCGGGGAGCTGTTTTTT. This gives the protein CASSPSRDTGELFF.

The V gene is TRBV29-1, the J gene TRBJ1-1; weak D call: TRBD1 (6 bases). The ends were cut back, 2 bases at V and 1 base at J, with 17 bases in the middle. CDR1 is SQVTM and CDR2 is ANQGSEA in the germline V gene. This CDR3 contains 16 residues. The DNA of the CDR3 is TGCAGCGTTGAAAGACATTTGACAGGAGAGAACACTGAAGCTTTCTTT. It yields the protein CSVERHLTGENTEAFF. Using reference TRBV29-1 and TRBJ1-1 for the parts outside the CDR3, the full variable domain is SAVISQKPSRDICQRGTSLTIQCQVDSQVTMMFWYRQQPGQSLTLIATANQGSEATYESGFVIDKFPISRPNLTFSTLTVSNMSPEDSSIYLCSVERHLTGENTEAFFGQGTRLTVV.